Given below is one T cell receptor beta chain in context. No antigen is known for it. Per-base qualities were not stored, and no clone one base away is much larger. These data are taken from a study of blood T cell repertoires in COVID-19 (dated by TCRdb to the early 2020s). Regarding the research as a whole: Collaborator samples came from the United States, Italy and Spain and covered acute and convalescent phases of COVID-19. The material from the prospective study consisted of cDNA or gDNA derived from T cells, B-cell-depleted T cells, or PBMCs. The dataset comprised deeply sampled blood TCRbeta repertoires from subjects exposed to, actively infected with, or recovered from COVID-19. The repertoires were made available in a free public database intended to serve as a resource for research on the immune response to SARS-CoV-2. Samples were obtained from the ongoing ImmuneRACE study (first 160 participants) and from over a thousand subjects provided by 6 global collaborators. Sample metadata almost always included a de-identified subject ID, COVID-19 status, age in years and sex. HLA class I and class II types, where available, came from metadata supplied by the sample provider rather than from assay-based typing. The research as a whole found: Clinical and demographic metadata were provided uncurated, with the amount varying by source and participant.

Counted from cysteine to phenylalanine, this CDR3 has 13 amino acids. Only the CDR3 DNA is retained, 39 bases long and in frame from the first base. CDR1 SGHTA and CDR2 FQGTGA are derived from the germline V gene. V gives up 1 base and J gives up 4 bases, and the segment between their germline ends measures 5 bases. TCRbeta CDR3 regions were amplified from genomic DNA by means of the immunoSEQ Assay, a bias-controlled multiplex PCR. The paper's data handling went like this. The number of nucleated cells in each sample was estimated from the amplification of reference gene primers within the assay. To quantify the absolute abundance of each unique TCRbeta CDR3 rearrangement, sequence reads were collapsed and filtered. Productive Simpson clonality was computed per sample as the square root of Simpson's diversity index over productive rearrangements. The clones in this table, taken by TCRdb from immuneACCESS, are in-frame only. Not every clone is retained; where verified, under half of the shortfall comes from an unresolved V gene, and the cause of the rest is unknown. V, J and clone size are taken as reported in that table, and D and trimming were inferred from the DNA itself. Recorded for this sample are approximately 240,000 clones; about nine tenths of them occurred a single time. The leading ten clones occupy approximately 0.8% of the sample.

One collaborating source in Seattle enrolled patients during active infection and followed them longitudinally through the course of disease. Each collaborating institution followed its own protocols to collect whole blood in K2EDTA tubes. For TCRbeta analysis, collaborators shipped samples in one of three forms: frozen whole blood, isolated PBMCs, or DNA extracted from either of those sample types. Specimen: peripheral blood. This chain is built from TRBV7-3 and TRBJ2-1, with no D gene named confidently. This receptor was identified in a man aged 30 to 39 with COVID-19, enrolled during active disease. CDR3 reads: CASSLRAYNEQFF. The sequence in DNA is TGTGCCAGCAGCTTAAGGGCTTACAATGAGCAGTTCTTC.